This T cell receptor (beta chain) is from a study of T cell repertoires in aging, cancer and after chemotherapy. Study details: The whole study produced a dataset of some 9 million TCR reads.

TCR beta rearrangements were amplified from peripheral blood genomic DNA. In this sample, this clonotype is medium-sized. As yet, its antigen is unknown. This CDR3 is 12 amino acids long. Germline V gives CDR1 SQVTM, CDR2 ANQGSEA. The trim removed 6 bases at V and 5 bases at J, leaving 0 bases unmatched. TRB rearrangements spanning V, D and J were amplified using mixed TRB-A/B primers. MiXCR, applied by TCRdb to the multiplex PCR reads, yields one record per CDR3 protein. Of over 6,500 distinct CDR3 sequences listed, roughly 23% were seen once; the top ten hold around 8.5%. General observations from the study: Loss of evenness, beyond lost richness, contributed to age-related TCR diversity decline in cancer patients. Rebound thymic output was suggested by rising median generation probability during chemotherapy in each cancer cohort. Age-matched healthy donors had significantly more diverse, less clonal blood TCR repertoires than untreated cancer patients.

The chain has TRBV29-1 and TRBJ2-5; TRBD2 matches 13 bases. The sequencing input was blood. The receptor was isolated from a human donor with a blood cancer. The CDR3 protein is CSVGLAGETQYF. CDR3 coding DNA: TGCAGCGTGGGACTAGCGGGGGAGACCCAGTACTTC.